A single sample gave rise to the 4 T cell receptor beta chains below, sequenced in a study of beta chain features in type 1 diabetes. As every portion of the isolated RNA was reverse transcribed, the sequencing read expressed TCRB transcripts. Produced via immunoSEQ multiplex PCR; TCRdb's table is partial and in-frame only. Altogether under 450,000 clones are present, roughly 16% being singletons, with the ten largest covering around 0.02%. Source material: naive CD4+ T cells from blood. The receptor set was obtained from a woman aged 18-29 years in good health.

The chain has TRBV28 and TRBJ1-2; weak D call: TRBD1 (6 bases). Germline CDR1 reads MDHEN; CDR2 reads SYDVKM. With 6 bases removed from V and 6 bases from J, the gap between germline ends came to 14 bases. CDR3 length: 13 residues. In nucleotides, the CDR3 is TGTGCCAGCAGACGACCAGGGGCCCATGGCTACACCTTC. Translation: CASRRPGAHGYTF.

This clone was counted only a few times. The chain joins TRBV9 to TRBJ1-1, with D unresolved. V was cut by 2 bases and J by 5 bases, with 13 bases left in between. Per the germline V gene, CDR1 is SGDLS and CDR2 is YYNGEE. This CDR3 is 14 amino acids long. DNA for the CDR3: TGTGCCAGCAGCGTGCTAGGTAGTGAAACTGAAGCTTTCTTT. This gives the protein CASSVLGSETEAFF.

J is TRBJ2-7 and V is TRBV25-1; TRBD2 might be the D (6 bases). V gave up 3 bases and J gave up 2 bases, with 8 bases separating them. Germline assignment: CDR1 MGHDK and CDR2 SYGVNS. This CDR3 comprises 13 residues. CDR3: CASSDGGTYEQYF. The CDR3 nucleotides read TGTGCCAGCAGTGATGGCGGGACCTACGAGCAGTACTTC.

This chain connects TRBV7-9 to TRBJ2-1; D call uncertain. This CDR3 is built from 15 residues. V was trimmed by 1 base and J by 7 bases, leaving 14 bases between them. Germline V gene lookup returns CDR1 SEHNR and CDR2 FQNEAQ (reference sequence). The CDR3 nucleotides are TGTGCCAGCAGCTTAGAAGGTGGGCTGTATAATGAGCAGTTCTTC. Translated, it gives CASSLEGGLYNEQFF.